The sequence of this TCR beta chain was determined in a study of blood T cells in healthy people across ages. Looking at the study overall: Template switching captured about one barcoded beta molecule per two T cells.

V was cut by 7 bases and J by 9 bases, with 13 bases left in between. Germline V gene sequence: CDR1 SEHNR, CDR2 FQNEAQ (reference sequence). The length of the CDR3 is 12 residues. Overall study results and limits: The fall in TCR beta diversity per million T cells was roughly linear with age.

Turning to this clonotype: What it binds is not known.

A second PCR of roughly 7 to 11 cycles used a sample-barcoded 5' primer and a J-beta primer mix. Each cDNA molecule carried a tag from a template-switch adaptor that contained 12 random nucleotides. TCRdb reprocessed the 5' RACE reads via MiXCR and lists one record per CDR3 protein. The sample lists approximately 1.5 million distinct CDR3 sequences; about 31% were seen once. The sequenced material came from blood. The V call is TRBV7-9, the J call TRBJ2-1; D is undetermined. The source is a woman in her twenties or thirties in good health. The CDR3 coding sequence is TGTGCCAGCAATGGGCTGACGAGTGAGCAGTTCTTC. As protein: CASNGLTSEQFF.